The rows below give T cell receptor beta chains drawn from one sample of a study of OX40 agonist ivuxolimab in advanced cancers. The protocol was immunoSEQ multiplex PCR, while the TCRdb copy is restricted to in-frame clones and leaves out a portion. The sample has 50,000 or so clones, around 85% seen once. The input for sequencing was CD4+ or CD8+ T cells sorted from blood, taken in a trial of the OX40 agonist ivuxolimab. These receptors all stem from an adult with an advanced solid tumor such as melanoma, head and neck, liver or kidney cancer. The CDR3 runs from the conserved cysteine through the conserved F or W. The D gene is left open where the match is weak. Rows give clone size only sometimes, using once, few, many, or a class for an expanded clone.

j_call clone_size d_call v_call cdr3_aa cdr3_nt
TRBJ2-1 . . TRBV9 CASSVEINPVEAEQFF TGTGCCAGCAGCGTAGAAATAAACCCAGTTGAGGCAGAGCAGTTCTTC
TRBJ1-1 . . TRBV5-4 CASSLSGENTEAFF TGTGCCAGCAGCTTGAGTGGAGAGAACACTGAAGCTTTCTTT
TRBJ2-7 . . TRBV29-1 CSVEDRAGTYEQYF TGCAGCGTTGAAGATCGGGCAGGGACCTACGAGCAGTACTTC
TRBJ2-1 . . TRBV7-8 CASSPSGGPEEQFF TGTGCCAGCAGCCCTAGTGGGGGGCCGGAAGAGCAGTTCTTC
TRBJ2-3 . . TRBV7-3 CASSFLVGAADTQYF TGTGCCAGCAGCTTTCTAGTGGGGGCTGCAGATACGCAGTATTTT
TRBJ1-5 once . TRBV5-5 CASSPPGINQPQHF TGTGCCAGCAGCCCCCCCGGCATCAATCAGCCCCAGCATTTT
TRBJ2-7 . TRBD2 TRBV11-2 CASSITSGGTYEQYF TGTGCCAGCAGCATCACTAGCGGGGGGACCTACGAGCAGTACTTC
TRBJ1-1 . TRBD1 TRBV4-1 CASSQDRVDRGNTEAFF TGCGCCAGCAGCCAAGATCGGGTAGACAGGGGTAACACTGAAGCTTTCTTT
TRBJ2-6 . . TRBV5-6 CASSLASGANVLTF TGTGCCAGCAGCTTGGCTTCTGGGGCCAACGTCCTGACTTTC
TRBJ1-2 . . TRBV29-1 CSVEGAEDITGSAYGYTF TGCAGCGTTGAAGGGGCTGAAGACATTACAGGGTCAGCCTATGGCTACACCTTC
TRBJ2-1 . . TRBV4-1 CASSALVGEYNEQFF TGCGCCAGCAGCGCACTAGTGGGGGAATACAATGAGCAGTTCTTC
TRBJ1-2 . . TRBV6-5 CASSYRDGSQYGYTF TGTGCCAGCAGTTATCGGGACGGCTCTCAATATGGCTACACCTTC
TRBJ2-3 . . TRBV21-1 CASSKEGNRGPVSDTQYF TGTGCCAGCAGCAAAGAAGGCAACAGGGGGCCGGTCTCAGATACGCAGTATTTT
TRBJ2-1 . TRBD2 TRBV7-8 CASSLAPTGTRFNEQFF TGTGCCAGCAGCTTAGCGCCAACCGGGACTAGGTTCAATGAGCAGTTCTTC
TRBJ2-7 . . TRBV13 CASSPPDSHEQYF TGTGCCAGCAGCCCCCCCGACAGCCACGAGCAGTACTTC